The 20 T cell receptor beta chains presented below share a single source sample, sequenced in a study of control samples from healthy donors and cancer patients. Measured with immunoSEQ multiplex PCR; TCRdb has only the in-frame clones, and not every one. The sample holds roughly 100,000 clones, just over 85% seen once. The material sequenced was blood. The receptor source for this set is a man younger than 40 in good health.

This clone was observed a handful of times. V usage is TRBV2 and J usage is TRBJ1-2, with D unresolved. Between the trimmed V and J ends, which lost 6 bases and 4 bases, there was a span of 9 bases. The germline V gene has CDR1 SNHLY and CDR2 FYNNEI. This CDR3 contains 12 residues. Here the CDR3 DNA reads TGTGCCAGCAGGGCGGGCGGCTATGGCTACACCTTC. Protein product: CASRAGGYGYTF.

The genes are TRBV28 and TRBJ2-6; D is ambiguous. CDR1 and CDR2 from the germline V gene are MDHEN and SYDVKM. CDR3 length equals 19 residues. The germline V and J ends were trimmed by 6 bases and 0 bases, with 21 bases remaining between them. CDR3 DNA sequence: TGTGCCAGCAGCCAGTCGGCTATGTGGCGGTCCTCTGGGGCCAACGTCCTGACTTTC. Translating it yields CASSQSAMWRSSGANVLTF.

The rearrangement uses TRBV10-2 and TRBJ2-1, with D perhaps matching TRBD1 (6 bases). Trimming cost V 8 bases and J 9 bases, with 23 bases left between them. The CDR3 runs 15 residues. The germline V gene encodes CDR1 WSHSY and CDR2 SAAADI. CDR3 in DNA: TGCGCCAGCGAAAAGGGGACAACCGAGGGTAGTGAGCAGTTCTTC. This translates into CASEKGTTEGSEQFF.

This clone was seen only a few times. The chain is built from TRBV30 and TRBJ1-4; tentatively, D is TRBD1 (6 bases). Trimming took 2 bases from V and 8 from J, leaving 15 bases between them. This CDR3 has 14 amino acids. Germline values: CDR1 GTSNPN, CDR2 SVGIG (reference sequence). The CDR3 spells CAWSQQGATEKLFF. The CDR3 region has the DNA TGTGCCTGGAGTCAACAGGGCGCTACGGAAAAACTGTTTTTT.

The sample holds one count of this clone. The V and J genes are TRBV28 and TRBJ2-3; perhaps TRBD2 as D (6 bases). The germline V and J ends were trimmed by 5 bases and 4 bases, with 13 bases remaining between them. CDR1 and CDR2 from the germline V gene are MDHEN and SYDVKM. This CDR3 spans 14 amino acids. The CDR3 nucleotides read TGTGCCAGCAGTAGAGGCGGGGAGGCAGATACGCAGTATTTT. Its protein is CASSRGGEADTQYF.

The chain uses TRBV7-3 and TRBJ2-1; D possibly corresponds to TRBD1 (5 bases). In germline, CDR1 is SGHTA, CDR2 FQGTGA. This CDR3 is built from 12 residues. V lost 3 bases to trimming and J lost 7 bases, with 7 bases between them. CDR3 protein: CASSFAGNEQFF. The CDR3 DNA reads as TGTGCCAGCAGCTTTGCAGGGAATGAGCAGTTCTTC.

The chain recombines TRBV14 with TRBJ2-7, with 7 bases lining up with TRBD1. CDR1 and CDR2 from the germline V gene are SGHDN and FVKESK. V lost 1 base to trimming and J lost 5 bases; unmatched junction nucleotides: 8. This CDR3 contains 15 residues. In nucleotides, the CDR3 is TGTGCCAGCAGCCAAGTTGGGCAGGGGGTGGACGAGCAGTACTTC. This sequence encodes CASSQVGQGVDEQYF.

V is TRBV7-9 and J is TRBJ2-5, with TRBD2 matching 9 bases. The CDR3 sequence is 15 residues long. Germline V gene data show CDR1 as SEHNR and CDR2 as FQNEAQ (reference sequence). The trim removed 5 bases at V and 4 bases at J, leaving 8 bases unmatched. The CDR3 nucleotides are TGTGCCAGCAGCGAAATAGCGGGAGTGGGAGAGACCCAGTACTTC. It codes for CASSEIAGVGETQYF.

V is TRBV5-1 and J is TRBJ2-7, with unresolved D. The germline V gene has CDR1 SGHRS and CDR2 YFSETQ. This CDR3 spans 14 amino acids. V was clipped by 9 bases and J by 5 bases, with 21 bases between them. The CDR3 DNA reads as TGCGCCACCGGGTTAAACAGCGCCACTAACGAGCAGTACTTC. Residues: CATGLNSATNEQYF. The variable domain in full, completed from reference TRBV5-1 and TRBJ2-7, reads KAGVTQTPRYLIKTRGQQVTLSCSPISGHRSVSWYQQTPGQGLQFLFEYFSETQRNKGNFPGRFSGRQFSNSRSEMNVSTLELGDSALYLCATGLNSATNEQYFGPGTRLTVT.

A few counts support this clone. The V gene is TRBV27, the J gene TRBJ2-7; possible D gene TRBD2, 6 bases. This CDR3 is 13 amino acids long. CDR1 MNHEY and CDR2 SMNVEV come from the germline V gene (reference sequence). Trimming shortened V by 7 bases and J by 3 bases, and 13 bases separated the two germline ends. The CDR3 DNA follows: TGTGCCAGCAAGACGGGAGCGGGCTACGAGCAGTACTTC. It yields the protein CASKTGAGYEQYF.

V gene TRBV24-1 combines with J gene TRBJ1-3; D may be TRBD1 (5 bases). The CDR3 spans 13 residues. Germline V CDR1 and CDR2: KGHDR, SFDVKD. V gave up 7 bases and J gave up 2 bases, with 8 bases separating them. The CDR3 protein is CATSGAAGNTIYF. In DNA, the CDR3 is TGTGCCACCAGCGGGGCTGCTGGAAACACCATATATTTT.

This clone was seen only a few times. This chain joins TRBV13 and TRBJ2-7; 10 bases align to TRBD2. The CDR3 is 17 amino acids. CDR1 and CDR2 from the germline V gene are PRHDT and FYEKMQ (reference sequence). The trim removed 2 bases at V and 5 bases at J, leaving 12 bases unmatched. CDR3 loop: CASSLTVGSGRLDEQYF. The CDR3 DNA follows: TGTGCCAGCAGCTTAACCGTGGGTAGCGGGAGGTTGGACGAGCAGTACTTC.

CDR3 DNA: TGTGCCATCAGGGGGACTAGCGGGAGGGCCTACGAGCAGTACTTC. It translates to CAIRGTSGRAYEQYF. The chain carries TRBV10-3 and TRBJ2-7; 16 bases align to TRBD2. Losses at the gene ends were 6 bases for V and 2 bases for J; bases not matched to a gene: 1. From germline, CDR1 is ENHRY and CDR2 SYGVKD. The CDR3 runs 15 residues.

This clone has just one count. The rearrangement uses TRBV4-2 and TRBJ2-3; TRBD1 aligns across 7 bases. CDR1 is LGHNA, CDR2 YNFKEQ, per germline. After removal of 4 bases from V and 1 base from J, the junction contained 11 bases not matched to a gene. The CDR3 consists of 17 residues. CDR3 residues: CASSLRATGVGTDTQYF. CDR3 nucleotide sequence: TGTGCCAGCAGCCTCCGCGCCACAGGGGTGGGCACAGATACGCAGTATTTT.

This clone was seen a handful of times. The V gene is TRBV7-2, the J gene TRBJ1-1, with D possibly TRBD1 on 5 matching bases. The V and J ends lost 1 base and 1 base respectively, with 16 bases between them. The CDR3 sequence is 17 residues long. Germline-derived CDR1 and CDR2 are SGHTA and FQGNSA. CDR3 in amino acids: CASSLVGGNRPNTEAFF. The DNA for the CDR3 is TGTGCCAGCAGCTTAGTGGGGGGAAATAGGCCGAACACTGAAGCTTTCTTT. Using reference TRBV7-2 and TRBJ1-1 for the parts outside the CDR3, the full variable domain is GAGVSQSPSNKVTEKGKDVELRCDPISGHTALYWYRQSLGQGLEFLIYFQGNSAPDKSGLPSDRFSAERTGGSVSTLTIQRTQQEDSAVYLCASSLVGGNRPNTEAFFGQGTRLTVV.

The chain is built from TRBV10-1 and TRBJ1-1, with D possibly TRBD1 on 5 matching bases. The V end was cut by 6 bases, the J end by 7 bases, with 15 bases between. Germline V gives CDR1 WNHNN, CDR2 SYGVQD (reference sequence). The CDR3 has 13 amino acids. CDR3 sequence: CASSRVTGGEAFF. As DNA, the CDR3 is TGCGCCAGCAGCCGCGTGACCGGGGGTGAAGCTTTCTTT.

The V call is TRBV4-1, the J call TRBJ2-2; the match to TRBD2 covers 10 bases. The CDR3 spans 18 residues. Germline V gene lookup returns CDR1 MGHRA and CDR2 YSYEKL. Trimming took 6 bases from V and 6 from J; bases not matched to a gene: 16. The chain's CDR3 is CASRLNLVAGGRAGELFF. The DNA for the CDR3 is TGCGCCAGCAGACTAAACCTCGTAGCGGGAGGACGGGCCGGGGAGCTGTTTTTT.

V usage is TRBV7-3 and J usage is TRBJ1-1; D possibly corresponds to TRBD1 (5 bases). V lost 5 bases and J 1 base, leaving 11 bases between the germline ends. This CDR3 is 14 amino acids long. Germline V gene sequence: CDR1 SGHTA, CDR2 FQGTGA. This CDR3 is CASSAGGRNTEAFF. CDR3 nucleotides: TGTGCCAGCAGCGCCGGGGGACGGAACACTGAAGCTTTCTTT.

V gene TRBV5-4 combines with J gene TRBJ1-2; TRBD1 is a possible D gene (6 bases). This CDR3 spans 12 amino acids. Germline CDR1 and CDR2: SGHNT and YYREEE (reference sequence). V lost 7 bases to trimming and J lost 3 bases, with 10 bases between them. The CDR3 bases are TGTGCCAGCCGAGGGGGAGACTATGGCTACACCTTC. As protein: CASRGGDYGYTF.

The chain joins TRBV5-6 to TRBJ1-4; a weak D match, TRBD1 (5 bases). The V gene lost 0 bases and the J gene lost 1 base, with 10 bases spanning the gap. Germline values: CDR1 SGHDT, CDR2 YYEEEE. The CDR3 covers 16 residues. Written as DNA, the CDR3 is TGTGCCAGCAGCTTGGTGGGCGGGGGAACTAATGAAAAACTGTTTTTT. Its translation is CASSLVGGGTNEKLFF.